This TCR beta chain was recorded in a study of shared clonotypes between healthy human individuals. Study summary: Used for every donor were three CD4 naive, three CD4 memory, two CD8 naive and one CD8 memory plate. Study-wide results and limits: Researchers sampled only blood; tissue repertoires likely differ. About 5% of naive CD4 clonotypes were shared across a few donors.

As concerns this clone: Its antigen is undetermined.

The CDR3 totals 18 residues. V gave up 3 bases and J gave up 2 bases; unmatched junction bases: 11. Germline CDR1 and CDR2: KGHSH and LQKENI. The repertoire was sequenced with immunoSEQ multiplex PCR; TCRdb's copy has only in-frame clones and lacks some. The table includes under 2,500,000 clones, approximately 94% detected once. Nashville, Tennessee was home to all donors, each a Caucasian adult. Sequencing was performed on naive CD4+ T cells sorted from blood. Subset specified: CD45RA+ positively selected. This sequence joins TRBV18 and TRBJ2-1; 9 nucleotides align to TRBD1. This TCR came from a man younger than 35 in good health. CDR3 amino acids: CASSPYLTGTGTYNEQFF. CDR3 nucleotides: TGTGCCAGCTCACCTTACTTAACCGGGACAGGGACCTACAATGAGCAGTTCTTC.